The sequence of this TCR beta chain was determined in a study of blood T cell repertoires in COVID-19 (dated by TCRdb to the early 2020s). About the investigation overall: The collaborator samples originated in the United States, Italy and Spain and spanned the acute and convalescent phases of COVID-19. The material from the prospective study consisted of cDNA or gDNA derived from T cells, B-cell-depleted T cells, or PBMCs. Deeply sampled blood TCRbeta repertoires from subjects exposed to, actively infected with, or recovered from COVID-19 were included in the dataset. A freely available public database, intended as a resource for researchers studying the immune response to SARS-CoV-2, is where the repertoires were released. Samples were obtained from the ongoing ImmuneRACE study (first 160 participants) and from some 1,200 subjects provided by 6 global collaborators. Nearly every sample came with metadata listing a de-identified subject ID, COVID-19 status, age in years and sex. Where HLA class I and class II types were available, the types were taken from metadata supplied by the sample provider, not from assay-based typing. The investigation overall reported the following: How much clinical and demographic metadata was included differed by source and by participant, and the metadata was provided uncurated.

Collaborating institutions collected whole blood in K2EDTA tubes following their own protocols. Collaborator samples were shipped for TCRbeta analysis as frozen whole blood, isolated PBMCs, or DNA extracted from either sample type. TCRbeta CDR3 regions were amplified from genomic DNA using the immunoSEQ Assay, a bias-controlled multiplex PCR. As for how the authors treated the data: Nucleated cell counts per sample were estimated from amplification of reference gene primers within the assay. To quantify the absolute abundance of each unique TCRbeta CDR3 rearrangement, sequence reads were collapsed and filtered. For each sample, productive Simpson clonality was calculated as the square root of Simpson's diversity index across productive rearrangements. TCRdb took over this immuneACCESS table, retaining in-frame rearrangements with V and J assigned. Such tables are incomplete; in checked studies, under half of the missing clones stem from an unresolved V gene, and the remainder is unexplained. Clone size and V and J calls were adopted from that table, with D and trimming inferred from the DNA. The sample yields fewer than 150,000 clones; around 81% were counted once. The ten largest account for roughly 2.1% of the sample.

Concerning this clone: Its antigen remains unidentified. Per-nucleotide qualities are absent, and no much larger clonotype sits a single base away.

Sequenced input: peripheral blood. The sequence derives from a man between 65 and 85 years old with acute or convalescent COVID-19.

The CDR3 corresponds to CASSVERGLGTPDTQYF. The nucleotides are TGTGCCAGCAGCGTAGAAAGGGGATTGGGGACACCGGATACGCAGTATTTT. The sequence links TRBV9 to TRBJ2-3; 6 matching bases give a weak D call of TRBD1. V loses 0 bases, J loses 6 bases, and the germline ends lie 20 bases apart. There are 17 amino acids in the CDR3, from cysteine to phenylalanine inclusive. Only CDR3 DNA is held: 51 bases, read in frame from base 1. According to the germline V gene, CDR1 reads SGDLS and CDR2 reads YYNGEE.